These T cell receptor beta chains were read from a single sample in a study of T-cell reconstitution after alpha-beta-depleted transplantation in children. TCRdb re-called the PCR reads with MiXCR, one entry per CDR3 protein. The repertoire holds over 400,000 distinct CDR3 sequences, around 13% seen once, with roughly 5.4% in the top ten. The material sequenced was PBMCs from the stem cell graft donor, taken from the stem cell graft. These receptors were collected from a human donor who donated a stem cell graft to a child with combined immunodeficiency. Both conserved end residues are part of each CDR3. D genes are given only for firm matches. Clone size is not always given. Where it is, it says once, few, many or a class for expanded clones.

j_gene	abundance	v_gene	d_gene	CDR3aa	CDR3nt
TRBJ2-1	NA	TRBV7-3	NA	CASSLSTNYEQFF	TGTGCCAGCAGCTTAAGTACTAACTATGAGCAGTTCTTC
TRBJ2-2	NA	TRBV7-6	NA	CASSSQGGAGELFF	TGTGCCAGCAGCTCCCAGGGTGGGGCCGGGGAGCTGTTTTTT
TRBJ1-1	few	TRBV7-2	TRBD1	CASSLPGGQGRTAFF	TGTGCCAGCAGCTTACCAGGAGGACAGGGTCGTACAGCTTTCTTT
TRBJ2-1	NA	TRBV29-1	TRBD1	CSLRAYGQGIGEQFF	TGCAGCCTCCGTGCATACGGACAGGGAATTGGTGAGCAGTTCTTC
TRBJ2-7	few	TRBV7-2	NA	CASSSRGIYEQYF	TGTGCCAGCAGCTCGCGCGGGATTTACGAGCAGTACTTC
TRBJ2-1	NA	TRBV15	NA	CATSGPGREQFF	TGTGCCACCAGCGGGCCCGGGCGCGAGCAGTTCTTC
TRBJ1-4	few	TRBV7-9	NA	CASSTVPRSTNEKLFF	TGTGCCAGTTCGACAGTCCCACGCTCAACTAATGAAAAACTGTTTTTT
TRBJ2-7	few	TRBV6-2/TRBV6-3	NA	CASAPTPGINEQYF	TGTGCCAGCGCCCCTACCCCGGGGATCAACGAGCAGTACTTC
TRBJ2-3	many	TRBV5-1	TRBD2	CASSRGLAGADTQYF	TGCGCCAGCAGCCGTGGACTAGCGGGAGCAGATACGCAGTATTTT
TRBJ2-1	NA	TRBV7-9	TRBD2	CASSSLAGAPYNEQFF	TGTGCCAGCAGCTCGCTAGCGGGAGCGCCCTACAATGAGCAGTTCTTC
TRBJ2-5	many	TRBV4-1	NA	CASSQGFTDQETQYF	TGCGCCAGCAGCCAAGGATTCACGGATCAAGAGACCCAGTACTTC
TRBJ2-5	NA	TRBV7-2	TRBD1	CASSLSGYTPGQGRFETQYF	TGTGCCAGCAGCCTTAGCGGGTATACCCCGGGACAGGGCAGATTTGAGACCCAGTACTTC
TRBJ2-1	NA	TRBV5-1	TRBD2	CASSNGLAGDHNEQFF	TGCGCCAGCAGCAACGGACTAGCGGGAGATCACAATGAGCAGTTCTTC